These 25 T cell receptor beta chains originate from one sample sequenced in a study of T-cell memory formation after mild COVID-19. TCRdb called the 5' RACE reads again in MiXCR, with one record for every CDR3 protein. Of over 450,000 distinct CDR3 sequences in the sample, roughly 20% were seen once. Sequenced material: PBMCs or a T cell subset sorted from them (not recorded which). These receptors came from an adult woman who had mild COVID-19 (a few samples of this study predate the infection). Cell type and time point are not known.

This chain's CDR3 is CSARSIRDRETQYF. DNA for the CDR3: TGCAGTGCTAGGTCGATTAGGGACAGAGAGACCCAGTACTTC. The genes are TRBV20-1 and TRBJ2-5; TRBD1 agrees at 7 bases. CDR3 size: 14 residues. V was pared by 3 bases and J by 4 bases, with 8 bases of the junction left unmatched. Germline CDR1 reads DFQATT; CDR2 reads SNEGSKA (reference sequence).

V gene TRBV5-1 combines with J gene TRBJ2-2; D is undetermined. Germline assignment: CDR1 SGHRS and CDR2 YFSETQ. The CDR3 sequence is 14 residues long. V gave up 5 bases and J gave up 1 base, with 9 bases separating them. The CDR3 DNA reads TGCGCCAGCAGTTACCTCTGGAACACCGGGGAGCTGTTTTTT. The encoded protein is CASSYLWNTGELFF. Drawing the rest from reference TRBV5-1 and TRBJ2-2, the complete variable domain is KAGVTQTPRYLIKTRGQQVTLSCSPISGHRSVSWYQQTPGQGLQFLFEYFSETQRNKGNFPGRFSGRQFSNSRSEMNVSTLELGDSALYLCASSYLWNTGELFFGEGSRLTVL.

A few counts support this clonotype. The V and J genes are TRBV6-1 and TRBJ2-3; D possibly corresponds to TRBD1 (6 bases). Per the germline V gene, CDR1 is MNHNS and CDR2 is SASEGT. V was shortened by 5 bases and J by 3 bases, with 18 bases between the two germline ends. This CDR3 region has 16 residues. CDR3 amino acids: CASSRQRGLVTDTQYF. DNA of the CDR3: TGTGCCAGCAGTCGACAGAGGGGGTTAGTTACAGATACGCAGTATTTT.

V and J are TRBV25-1 and TRBJ2-1, with D tentatively TRBD2 (6 bases). The CDR3 contains 15 residues. Germline CDR1 is MGHDK and CDR2 is SYGVNS. Trimming removed 4 bases from V and 5 bases from J, with 15 bases in between. The DNA for the CDR3 is TGTGCCAGCAGTGGGGGGGACGGTGCGAACAATGAGCAGTTCTTC. Encoded protein: CASSGGDGANNEQFF.

This clonotype was seen more than once but under ten times. The genes are TRBV18 and TRBJ2-3; D is perhaps TRBD1 (5 bases). Trimming cost V 6 bases and J 1 base, with 17 bases left between them. The CDR3 is 16 residues long. Germline V gene lookup returns CDR1 KGHSH and CDR2 LQKENI. This CDR3 reads CASSHITGPGTDTQYF. CDR3 nucleotide sequence: TGTGCCAGCTCCCACATAACAGGTCCTGGCACAGATACGCAGTATTTT. Full variable domain (outside the CDR3, taken from reference TRBV18 and TRBJ2-3): NAGVMQNPRHLVRRRGQEARLRCSPMKGHSHVYWYRQLPEEGLKFMVYLQKENIIDESGMPKERFSAEFPKEGPSILRIQQVVRGDSAAYFCASSHITGPGTDTQYFGPGTRLTVL.

The sample holds a few counts of this clonotype. The chain couples TRBV6-5 to TRBJ2-1; D is unclear. Per germline, CDR1 MNHEY and CDR2 SVGAGI. The CDR3 is made up of 16 amino acids. Trimming removed 7 bases at V and 5 bases at J, with 21 bases between. The CDR3 is CASKRISSSPHNEQFF. In DNA form, the CDR3 reads TGTGCCAGCAAAAGGATTAGCTCCTCTCCACACAATGAGCAGTTCTTC.

A few counts support this clonotype. V usage is TRBV18 and J usage is TRBJ2-3, with TRBD1 as a possible D gene (5 bases). The CDR3 runs 16 residues. V lost 4 bases and J lost 1, with 15 bases in between. The germline CDR1 and CDR2 sequences are KGHSH and LQKENI. CDR3 nucleotides: TGTGCCAGCTCACGTGAGCAGGGAAGTCGCACAGATACGCAGTATTTT. Protein product: CASSREQGSRTDTQYF.

This clonotype was detected many times. The J gene is TRBJ2-5, the V gene TRBV5-1; 8 bases map to TRBD2. There are 14 residues in the CDR3. Germline loops: CDR1 SGHRS, CDR2 YFSETQ. The J segment lost 3 bases and the V segment lost 3 bases, leaving 4 bases of the junction unmatched. This CDR3 is CASSYGGAEETQYF. The CDR3 nucleotides are TGCGCCAGCAGCTACGGGGGGGCCGAAGAGACCCAGTACTTC.

This chain connects TRBV5-1 to TRBJ2-5; D is uncertain. Looked up from germline, CDR1 is SGHRS and CDR2 is YFSETQ. V lost 0 bases, J lost 4 bases, and 10 bases lay in between. The CDR3 runs to 14 residues. CDR3 sequence reads: CASSLVPVGETQYF. Written as DNA, the CDR3 is TGCGCCAGCAGCTTGGTCCCCGTCGGAGAGACCCAGTACTTC.

V gene TRBV29-1 combines with J gene TRBJ2-3, with D possibly matching TRBD1 (6 bases). The ends were cut back, 7 bases at V and 4 bases at J, with 24 bases in the middle. This CDR3 is built from 16 residues. The germline V gene encodes CDR1 SQVTM and CDR2 ANQGSEA. CDR3 sequence: CSGVGITRGPADTQYF. CDR3 in DNA: TGCAGCGGCGTAGGTATTACCAGGGGCCCCGCAGATACGCAGTATTTT.

Details on this clonotype: At one end, the junction sequence differs from germline, possibly due to a read error. Here the CDR3 reads CASSARLAQNIQCF. CDR3 DNA sequence: TGTGCCAGCAGTGCACGACTAGCACAAAACATTCAGTGCTTC. The chain carries TRBV12-3 or TRBV12-4 and TRBJ2-4; TRBD2 matches 7 bases. There are 14 residues in the CDR3.

V usage is TRBV7-3 and J usage is TRBJ2-2; TRBD2 agrees at 10 bases. This CDR3 has 16 residues. V lost 0 bases and J lost 9; bases outside the gene matches: 7. CDR1 is SGHTA, CDR2 FQGTGA, per germline. This CDR3 is CASSLTRAGGSRELFF. The CDR3 region has the DNA TGTGCCAGCAGCTTAACAAGAGCGGGAGGGAGCCGGGAGCTGTTTTTT.

Many counts were recorded for this clonotype. This chain links TRBV7-3 with TRBJ2-2, with D perhaps matching TRBD1 (6 bases). The germline V gene encodes CDR1 SGHTA and CDR2 FQGTGA. This CDR3 contains 15 residues. Trimming left V 4 bases short and J 6 bases short, with 15 bases between. In DNA, the CDR3 is TGTGCCAGCAGCTACTTTACAGGGACGGCCGGGGAGCTGTTTTTT. This sequence encodes CASSYFTGTAGELFF.

The rearrangement links TRBV12-3 or TRBV12-4 to TRBJ1-4; the D is unclear. V was pared by 3 bases and J by 7 bases, with 9 bases between. The length of the CDR3 is 13 residues. CDR3 protein: CASSFGHPEKLFF. CDR3 sequence (DNA): TGTGCCAGCAGTTTTGGGCACCCTGAAAAACTGTTTTTT.

This clonotype appeared a few times. The V gene is TRBV7-9, the J gene TRBJ1-2, with D possibly being TRBD1 (5 bases). The CDR3 covers 14 residues. V lost 1 base and J 10 bases, leaving 16 bases between the germline ends. Per germline, CDR1 SEHNR and CDR2 FQNEAQ (reference sequence). The CDR3 coding sequence is TGTGCCAGCAGCTTAGTCGCCAGCGGGGGAATCTACACCTTC. Its translation is CASSLVASGGIYTF.

The chain is built from TRBV29-1 and TRBJ2-1; weak D call: TRBD1 (6 bases). The V and J ends lost 8 bases and 8 bases respectively, with 22 bases between them. This CDR3 comprises 14 residues. Germline CDR1 reads SQVTM; CDR2 reads ANQGSEA. CDR3 residues: CSFNRDTRLDEQFF. The CDR3 DNA reads as TGCAGCTTTAACAGGGACACCCGGTTGGATGAGCAGTTCTTC.

This clonotype was found many times. The rearrangement links TRBV7-2 to TRBJ2-3; D unresolved. With 5 bases removed from V and 8 bases from J, the gap between germline ends came to 20 bases. This CDR3 region has 15 residues. Germline CDR1 and CDR2: SGHTA and FQGNSA. The CDR3 spells CASSPRPPLIGTQYF. The CDR3 DNA reads TGTGCCAGCAGCCCCCGTCCGCCCTTGATCGGTACGCAGTATTTT.

This clonotype was picked up many times. The chain joins TRBV7-2 to TRBJ1-2; D gene ambiguous. Trimming cost V 2 bases and J 1 base, with 20 bases left between them. This CDR3 contains 18 residues. Germline V gene sequence: CDR1 SGHTA, CDR2 FQGNSA. Here the CDR3 DNA reads TGTGCCAGCAGCTTAATGGGGTCGTGGGCAGGACTTAACTATGGCTACACCTTC. Residues: CASSLMGSWAGLNYGYTF.

This clonotype was counted only a few times. The chain is built from TRBV5-8 and TRBJ2-1, with D possibly TRBD1 on 6 matching bases. The germline gives CDR1 SGHTS, CDR2 YDEGEE. The V gene lost 1 base and the J gene lost 6 bases, with 14 bases spanning the gap. This CDR3 region has 15 residues. As DNA, the CDR3 is TGTGCCAGCAGCTTGCAGGGGTCCACCAGCAATGAGCAGTTCTTC. Translation: CASSLQGSTSNEQFF.

The chain has TRBV6-6 and TRBJ2-1, with 7 bases fitting TRBD2. The CDR3 sequence is 16 residues long. Looked up from germline, CDR1 is MNHNY and CDR2 is SVGAGI (reference sequence). V shed 2 bases and J 4 bases; nucleotides not matched to a gene: 8. CDR3 sequence: CASSYLREKGYNEQFF. CDR3 sequence (DNA): TGTGCCAGCAGTTACCTGCGGGAGAAGGGATACAATGAGCAGTTCTTC.

This clonotype was detected a few times. The V and J genes are TRBV5-1 and TRBJ2-7; D is possibly TRBD1 or TRBD2 (6 bases each). V was shortened by 4 bases and J by 7 bases, with 21 bases between the two germline ends. CDR3 length: 15 residues. Germline lookup yields CDR1 SGHRS and CDR2 YFSETQ. The CDR3 protein is CASSQSGGLPAEQYF. The CDR3 DNA sequence: TGCGCCAGCAGCCAGAGTGGGGGGCTCCCCGCAGAGCAGTACTTC.

The V call is TRBV7-3, the J call TRBJ1-1, with a possible D match to TRBD1 (5 bases). V was cut by 4 bases and J by 2 bases, with 14 bases left in between. Germline V lookup: CDR1 SGHTA, CDR2 FQGTGA. The CDR3 contains 15 residues. CDR3 nucleotides: TGTGCCAGCAGCTCGGGACGGAACCCAAACACTGAAGCTTTCTTT. Translating it yields CASSSGRNPNTEAFF.

A few counts support this clonotype. The chain combines TRBV7-8 with TRBJ2-2, with D possibly matching TRBD2 (6 bases). The germline CDR1 and CDR2 sequences are SGHVS and FQNEAQ. This CDR3 has 16 residues. V was cut by 5 bases and J by 2 bases, with 15 bases left in between. DNA for the CDR3: TGTGCCAGCAGCGGGGCTGGTAGCGGAAACACCGGGGAGCTGTTTTTT. Its translation: CASSGAGSGNTGELFF.

This chain links TRBV5-1 with TRBJ2-3; D is ambiguous. Germline CDR1 and CDR2: SGHRS and YFSETQ. The CDR3 loop spans 16 amino acids. Trimming took 0 bases from V and 0 from J, leaving 11 bases between them. CDR3 in DNA: TGCGCCAGCAGCTTGGACGTTGGTGGCAGCACAGATACGCAGTATTTT. Encoded protein: CASSLDVGGSTDTQYF.

The chain has TRBV12-3 or TRBV12-4 and TRBJ1-4; 9 bases map to TRBD1. The CDR3 has 14 amino acids. Trimming at V came to 4 bases and at J to 8 bases, leaving 5 bases not matched to a gene. The CDR3 DNA is TGTGCCAGCAGTTGGGGACAGGGCAGAGAAAAACTGTTTTTT. Protein product: CASSWGQGREKLFF.